This T cell receptor beta chain was retrieved from a study of primary melanoma T cells and metastatic recurrence. This clone occurred once. Its antigen remains unknown. CDR3 length: 19 amino acids. V was shortened by 8 bases and J by 0 bases, with 26 bases between the two germline ends. The germline V gene has CDR1 KGHSH and CDR2 LQKENI. Findings and caveats of the study: Suggested, not shown: primary melanomas can contain effective antitumor T cells. Tumor T-cell fraction reportedly predicted progression-free survival independently.

Measured with immunoSEQ multiplex PCR; TCRdb has only the in-frame clones, and not every one. The table includes fewer than 700 clones, about three quarters detected once. The chain carries TRBV18 and TRBJ1-3; the D gene is possibly TRBD1 (5 bases). The TCR originated in a human donor with melanoma. The sample taken for sequencing was melanoma tumor tissue. CDR3 amino acids: CASALNVAGFSLSGNTIYF. In nucleotides, the CDR3 is TGTGCCAGCGCATTGAATGTCGCAGGGTTCTCTCTCTCTGGAAACACCATATATTTT.